This T cell receptor (beta chain) was observed in a study of CXCR3-negative and CXCR3-positive naive CD8 T cells. Study conclusions and caveats: CXCR3-positive naive cells carried more hydrophobic TRB CDR3s than CXCR3-negative naive cells did. Memory, not naive, CXCR3-negative and CXCR3-positive cells differed in TRBV-TRBJ usage. In both naive subsets diversity was comparably high, whereas memory CD8+ cells showed much lower diversity. Naive subsets did not differ in surface CD5, and TRB CDR3 properties served to infer TCR strength.

CD45RO-CCR7+CD27+CD95- defined naive CD8+ T cells. Worth noting for this clonotype: What it recognizes is unknown.

This CDR3 region has 14 residues. The germline gives CDR1 MNHEY, CDR2 SMNVEV (reference sequence). Through 5' RACE with UMI labels, the TRB cDNA libraries were prepared. TCRdb reworked the 5' RACE reads into one entry per CDR3 protein, no DNA. The sample is made up of some 140,000 distinct CDR3 sequences, and the top ten hold 0.4% to 0.45% of it. The sequence derives from a human donor in good health. Some clones in this sample may be carry-over from other donors' samples. The V and J genes are TRBV27 and TRBJ2-6; TCRdb returns TRBD1, unconfirmable since there is no DNA. Sample: naive CXCR3+ CD8+ T cells from blood. Subset reported: CD45RO-CCR7+CD27+CD95- naive CD8+ T cells expressing CXCR3 (TNR3+). CDR3 protein: CASSLGAGANVLTF.